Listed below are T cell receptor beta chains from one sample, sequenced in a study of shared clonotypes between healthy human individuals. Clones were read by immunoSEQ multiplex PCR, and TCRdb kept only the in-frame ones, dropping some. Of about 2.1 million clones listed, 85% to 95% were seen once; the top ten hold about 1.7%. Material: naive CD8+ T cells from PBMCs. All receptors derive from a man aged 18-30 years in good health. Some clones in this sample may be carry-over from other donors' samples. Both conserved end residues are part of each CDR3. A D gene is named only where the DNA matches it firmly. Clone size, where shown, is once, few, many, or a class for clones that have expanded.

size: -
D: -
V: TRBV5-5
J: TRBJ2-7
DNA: TGTGCCAGCAGCTGGCCGGGAGAGGACCACGAGCAGTACTTC
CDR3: CASSWPGEDHEQYF

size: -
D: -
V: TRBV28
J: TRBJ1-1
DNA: TGTGCCAGCAGTTTCAGGGGCTTGAACACTGAAGCTTTCTTT
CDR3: CASSFRGLNTEAFF

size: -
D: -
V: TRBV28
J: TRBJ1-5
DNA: TGTGCCAGCAGTTTTGGGCCCCCGCCCCAGCATTTT
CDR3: CASSFGPPPQHF

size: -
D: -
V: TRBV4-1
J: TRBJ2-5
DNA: TGCGCCAGCAGCCAAGGGGGTGGGGAGACCCAGTACTTC
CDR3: CASSQGGGETQYF

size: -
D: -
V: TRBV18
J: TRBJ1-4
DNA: TGTGCCAGCTCAAAAGGGCAAGGATCTAATGAAAAACTGTTTTTT
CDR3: CASSKGQGSNEKLFF

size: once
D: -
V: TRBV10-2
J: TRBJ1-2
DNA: TGCGCCAGCAGTGATAAAAATGGCTACACCTTC
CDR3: CASSDKNGYTF

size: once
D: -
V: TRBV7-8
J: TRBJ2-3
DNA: TGTGCCAGCAGCTCGACAGCCAGTTACACAGATACGCAGTATTTT
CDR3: CASSSTASYTDTQYF

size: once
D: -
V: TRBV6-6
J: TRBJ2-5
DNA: TGTGCCAGCGAAGTGGGACCCGTGGAACCAAAAGAGACCCAGTACTTC
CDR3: CASEVGPVEPKETQYF

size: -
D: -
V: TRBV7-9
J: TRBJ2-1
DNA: TGTGCCCCGAGTACCATGGGGAATGAGCAGTTCTTC
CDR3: CAPSTMGNEQFF

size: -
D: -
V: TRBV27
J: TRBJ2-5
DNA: TGTGCCAGCAGTTTAACCGGGGGACTCCCTAGGGAGACCCAGTACTTC
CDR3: CASSLTGGLPRETQYF

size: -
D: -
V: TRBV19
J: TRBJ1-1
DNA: TGTGCCAGTATTTCCGCGAACACTGAAGCTTTCTTT
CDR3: CASISANTEAFF

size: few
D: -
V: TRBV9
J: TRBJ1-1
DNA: TGTGCCAGCAGCGTAGAAGCGAACACTGAAGCTTTCTTT
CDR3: CASSVEANTEAFF

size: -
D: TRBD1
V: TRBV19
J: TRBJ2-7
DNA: TGTGCCAGTAGCCACGCGACAGGGTATCGGTACGAGCAGTACTTC
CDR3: CASSHATGYRYEQYF

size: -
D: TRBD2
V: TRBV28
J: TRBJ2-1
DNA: TGTGCCAGCAGCCGCGGGACTAGCGGTTACACGCGATCCTACAATGAGCAGTTCTTC
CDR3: CASSRGTSGYTRSYNEQFF

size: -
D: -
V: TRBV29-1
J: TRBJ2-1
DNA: TGCAGCGTTGATCTTGCAGGGCACGCCTACAATGAGCAGTTCTTC
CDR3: CSVDLAGHAYNEQFF